One and the same sample provided the 20 T cell receptor beta chains below, sequenced in a study of metastatic and nonmetastatic thyroid tumors. Every patient was untreated before thyroid surgery. TCRdb re-called the PCR reads via MiXCR. In the table there are about 8,100 clones, approximately 44% of which are singletons. The material sequenced was tumor tissue. The origin of the receptors is a male donor with papillary thyroid cancer or a benign thyroid nodule (not recorded which). Some clones in this sample may be carry-over from other donors' samples.

The chain is built from TRBV20-1 and TRBJ1-3; 8 bases align to TRBD1. The CDR3 sequence is 15 residues long. CDR1 and CDR2 (germline): DFQATT, SNEGSKA (reference sequence). J was trimmed by 0 bases and V by 6 bases; bases with no gene match: 7. CDR3 bases: TGCAGTGCCATGACAGGGGCCAGCTCTGGAAACACCATATATTTT. Translating gives CSAMTGASSGNTIYF.

The chain is built from TRBV7-9 and TRBJ1-1; a possible D gene is TRBD1 (5 bases). Germline CDR1 is SEHNR and CDR2 is FQNEAQ (reference sequence). This CDR3 is built from 13 residues. Trimming cost V 2 bases and J 1 base, with 5 bases left between them. The CDR3 here is CASSLTGNTEAFF. In DNA, the CDR3 is TGTGCCAGCAGCTTAACAGGGAACACTGAAGCTTTCTTT. Complete variable domain (other parts from reference TRBV7-9 and TRBJ1-1): DTGVSQNPRHKITKRGQNVTFRCDPISEHNRLYWYRQTLGQGPEFLTYFQNEAQLEKSRLLSDRFSAERPKGSFSTLEIQRTEQGDSAMYLCASSLTGNTEAFFGQGTRLTVV.

V is TRBV30 and J is TRBJ1-3, with D uncertain. The CDR3 has 11 residues. The germline V and J ends were trimmed by 0 bases and 4 bases, with 1 base remaining between them. The germline gives CDR1 GTSNPN, CDR2 SVGIG (reference sequence). Here the CDR3 DNA reads TGTGCCTGGAGTGTGGGAAACACCATATATTTT. It translates to CAWSVGNTIYF.

The chain carries TRBV28 and TRBJ1-5; D is unclear. Germline V gene lookup returns CDR1 MDHEN and CDR2 SYDVKM. This CDR3 region has 18 residues. Trimming shortened V by 4 bases and J by 0 bases, and 19 bases separated the two germline ends. CDR3 sequence reads: CASSSERGSSYSNQPQHF. CDR3 nucleotides: TGTGCCAGCAGTTCGGAACGAGGCAGCTCTTATAGCAATCAGCCCCAGCATTTT.

This clone turned up a few times. CDR3 amino acids: CASRTDYRDTQYF. The CDR3 DNA follows: TGTGCCAGCAGGACTGACTACAGGGATACCCAGTACTTC. The chain links TRBV6-2 or TRBV6-3 to TRBJ2-5, with D possibly being TRBD1 (6 bases). CDR3 size: 13 residues. Per the germline V gene, CDR1 is MNHEY and CDR2 is SVGEGT. The V gene lost 6 bases and the J gene lost 8 bases, with 16 bases spanning the gap.

This clone has at least ten counts. This sample also contains other DNA sequences that code for the same CDR3. The chain combines TRBV20-1 with TRBJ1-5; TRBD1 aligns across 7 bases. The CDR3 loop spans 16 amino acids. CDR1 DFQATT and CDR2 SNEGSKA come from the germline V gene (reference sequence). Trimming took 6 bases from V and 0 from J; bases not matched to a gene: 11. CDR3: CSATIPGQISNQPQHF. CDR3 nucleotide sequence: TGCAGTGCCACCATACCGGGACAGATTAGCAATCAGCCCCAGCATTTT.

A word on this clone: Its ends do not fully match the called genes, so a read error is possible. V and J are TRBV6-1 and TRBJ2-6; 7 bases fit TRBD1. The CDR3 extends over 17 amino acids. Per the germline V gene, CDR1 is MNHNS and CDR2 is SASEGT. CDR3 nucleotides: TGTGCCAGCCGATGGACAGGCAAAGCCTCTTGGGCCAACGTCCTGACTTTC. As protein: CASRWTGKASWANVLTF.

The rearrangement joins TRBV10-3 to TRBJ2-7, with 7 positions matching TRBD2. CDR1 is ENHRY and CDR2 is SYGVKD in the germline V gene. The CDR3 is 14 amino acids. V was pared by 4 bases and J by 5 bases, with 8 bases of the junction left unmatched. The CDR3 coding sequence is TGTGCCATCAGTGGTGCGGGACTACAGGACGAGCAGTACTTC. It translates to CAISGAGLQDEQYF.

The chain is built from TRBV20-1 and TRBJ1-4, with D uncertain. Per the germline V gene, CDR1 is DFQATT and CDR2 is SNEGSKA (reference sequence). This CDR3 region has 12 residues. V dropped 1 base and J dropped 7 bases, with 7 bases sitting between them. The CDR3 bases are TGCAGTGCTAGAGTCGTTGGTGAAAAACTGTTTTTT. As protein: CSARVVGEKLFF.

This chain uses TRBV5-8 with TRBJ1-5; the D gene is possibly TRBD1 (5 bases). This CDR3 spans 15 amino acids. Trimming removed 7 bases at V and 2 bases at J, with 16 bases between. The germline V gene has CDR1 SGHTS and CDR2 YDEGEE. CDR3 amino acids: CASEYGEGGNQPQHF. As DNA, the CDR3 is TGTGCCAGCGAGTACGGGGAAGGGGGCAATCAGCCCCAGCATTTT.

V usage is TRBV6-1 and J usage is TRBJ2-7; possibly TRBD1 for D (6 bases). V gave up 7 bases and J gave up 2 bases, with 12 bases separating them. The germline V gene encodes CDR1 MNHNS and CDR2 SASEGT. This CDR3 spans 13 amino acids. The CDR3 DNA reads as TGTGCCAGCATCAGGGGCATCCCCTACGAGCAGTACTTC. It is translated as CASIRGIPYEQYF.

A few counts support this clone. Germline and junction disagree at one end, which may indicate a read error. This chain uses TRBV7-9 with TRBJ2-1, with D possibly being TRBD2 (5 bases). CDR1 is SEHNR, CDR2 FQNEAQ, per germline (reference sequence). CDR3 length: 12 residues. The CDR3 region is CASTLAINEQFF. In DNA, the CDR3 is TGTGCCAGCACCTTAGCGATCAATGAGCAGTTCTTC.

This clone came up many times. This rearrangement joins TRBV5-1 to TRBJ1-6; weak D call: TRBD1 (5 bases). The germline V gene has CDR1 SGHRS and CDR2 YFSETQ. Trimming removed 0 bases at V and 7 bases at J, with 11 bases between. The CDR3 is 15 amino acids. The CDR3 loop reads CASSLGGTGNSPLHF. As DNA, the CDR3 is TGCGCCAGCAGCTTGGGTGGGACGGGGAATTCACCCCTCCACTTT.

This clone has a count of ten or more. The genes are TRBV7-6 and TRBJ2-5; a weak D match, TRBD2 (5 bases). This CDR3 has 11 residues. Trimming removed 8 bases from V and 5 bases from J, with 9 bases in between. Germline CDR1 reads SGHVS; CDR2 reads FNYEAQ. Here the CDR3 reads CASSSGETQYF. The CDR3 DNA is TGTGCCAGCTCCTCGGGGGAGACCCAGTACTTC.

The gene calls are TRBV10-1 and TRBJ2-1, with D tentatively TRBD1 (6 bases). V lost 1 base, J lost 4 bases, and 20 bases lay in between. This CDR3 comprises 18 residues. Germline CDR1 reads WNHNN; CDR2 reads SYGVQD (reference sequence). The CDR3 DNA reads TGCGCCAGCAGTGAGTTTATCGTACGTGGCAGGGGTTACAATGAGCAGTTCTTC. Amino acid sequence: CASSEFIVRGRGYNEQFF.

Relative to its sample, this clone is medium-sized. The J gene is TRBJ1-1, the V gene TRBV5-1, with D possibly TRBD1 on 5 matching bases. The V gene lost 6 bases and the J gene lost 0 bases, with 15 bases spanning the gap. The germline V gene encodes CDR1 SGHRS and CDR2 YFSETQ. The CDR3 is 15 amino acids. The CDR3 loop is CASNPEGPVNTEAFF. The CDR3 coding sequence is TGCGCCAGCAATCCTGAGGGGCCCGTGAACACTGAAGCTTTCTTT.

The chain employs TRBV6-5 and TRBJ1-1; maybe TRBD1 (6 bases). The V gene's germline CDR1 is MNHEY and CDR2 SVGAGI. The germline V and J ends were trimmed by 0 bases and 4 bases, with 15 bases remaining between them. This CDR3 is 16 amino acids long. The CDR3 DNA reads as TGTGCCAGCAGTTACTCGAAACGGGGGCCATTCACTGAAGCTTTCTTT. Its protein product is CASSYSKRGPFTEAFF.

This rearrangement joins TRBV20-1 to TRBJ2-1; 8 nucleotides match TRBD1. CDR1 and CDR2 from the germline V gene are DFQATT and SNEGSKA (reference sequence). Unmatched junction bases numbered 10, after V lost 4 bases and J lost 8 bases. This CDR3 spans 14 amino acids. CDR3 loop: CSATGIRGRYEQFF. The CDR3 DNA reads as TGCAGTGCTACCGGCATCAGGGGGCGGTATGAGCAGTTCTTC.

Only a few counts were recorded for this clone. This sequence joins TRBV19 and TRBJ1-2; TRBD1 matches 7 bases. Germline V gene sequence: CDR1 LNHDA, CDR2 SQIVND (reference sequence). V lost 5 bases to trimming and J lost 5 bases; unmatched junction nucleotides: 11. CDR3 length: 15 amino acids. The CDR3 DNA reads as TGTGCCAGTAGTCGCGGAACAGGGGCAAATTATGGCTACACCTTC. Translating gives CASSRGTGANYGYTF.

The chain combines TRBV11-2 with TRBJ2-3; D gene unclear. The V end lost 1 base, the J end lost 8 bases, and 4 bases lay between the germline ends. Germline CDR1 is SGHAT and CDR2 is FQNNGV. There are 11 residues in the CDR3. The CDR3 spells CASSLGGTQYF. For the CDR3, the DNA is TGTGCCAGCAGCTTAGGGGGTACGCAGTATTTT.